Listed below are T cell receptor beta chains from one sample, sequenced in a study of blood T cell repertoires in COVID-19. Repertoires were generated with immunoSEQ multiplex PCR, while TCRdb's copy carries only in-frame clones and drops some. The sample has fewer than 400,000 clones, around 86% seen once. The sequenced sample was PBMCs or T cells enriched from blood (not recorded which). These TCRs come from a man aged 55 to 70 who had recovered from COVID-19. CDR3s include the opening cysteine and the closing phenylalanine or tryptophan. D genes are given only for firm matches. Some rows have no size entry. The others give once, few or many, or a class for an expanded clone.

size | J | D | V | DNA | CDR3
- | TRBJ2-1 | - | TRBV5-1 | TGCGCCAGCGAGGACACCCAGGGGAATGAGCAGTTCTTC | CASEDTQGNEQFF
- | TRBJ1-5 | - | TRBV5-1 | TGCGCCAGCAGCCACGGTAGCAATCAGCCCCAGCATTTT | CASSHGSNQPQHF
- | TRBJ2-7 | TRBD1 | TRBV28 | TGTGCCAGCAGTTTAGGGACAGGATTATCCTACGAGCAGTACTTC | CASSLGTGLSYEQYF
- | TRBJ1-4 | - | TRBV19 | TGTGCCAGTAGTGCACCCCGGGGTTCAACTAATGAAAAACTGTTTTTT | CASSAPRGSTNEKLFF
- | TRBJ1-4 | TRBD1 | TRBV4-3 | TGCGCCAGCAGCCAGATTACCGGGACAGCCGAAAAACTGTTTTTT | CASSQITGTAEKLFF
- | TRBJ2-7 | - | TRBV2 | TGTGCCAGCAGGTGGACAGTTACCTACGAGCAGTACTTC | CASRWTVTYEQYF
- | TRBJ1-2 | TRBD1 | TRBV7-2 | TGTGCCAGCAGCCCGGGGGGGACAGGGTATGGCTACACCTTC | CASSPGGTGYGYTF
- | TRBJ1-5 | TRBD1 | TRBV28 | TGTGCCAGCAGGGACAGGGACCAGCCCCAGCATTTT | CASRDRDQPQHF
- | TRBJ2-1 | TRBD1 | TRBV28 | TGTGCCAGCAGCTCTTGGGGACAGGGGATCAATGAGCAGTTCTTC | CASSSWGQGINEQFF
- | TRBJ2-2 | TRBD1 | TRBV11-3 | TGTGCCAGCAGCTTAGTTGCAGGGGGCCGAACCGGGGAGCTGTTTTTT | CASSLVAGGRTGELFF
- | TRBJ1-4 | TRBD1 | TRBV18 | TGTGCCAGCTCACCCCTGGGACAGGGGTTTAATGAAAAACTGTTTTTT | CASSPLGQGFNEKLFF
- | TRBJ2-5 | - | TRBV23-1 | TGCGCCAGCAGCGGGGGTTTGGGGGAAGAGACCCAGTACTTC | CASSGGLGEETQYF
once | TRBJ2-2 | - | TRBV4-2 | TGTGCCAGCAGCCCCGGACCGGGGATTAACACCGGGGAGCTGTTTTTT | CASSPGPGINTGELFF
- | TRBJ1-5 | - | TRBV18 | TGTGCCAGCTCACCGGACATAAATTATCAGCCCCAGCATTTT | CASSPDINYQPQHF
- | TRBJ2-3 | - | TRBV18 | TGTGCCAGCTCGAACAGTCAAGAGGATACGCAGTATTTT | CASSNSQEDTQYF
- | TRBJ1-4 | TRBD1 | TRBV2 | TGTGCCAGCATTCGACAGGGAATTAATGAAAAACTGTTTTTT | CASIRQGINEKLFF
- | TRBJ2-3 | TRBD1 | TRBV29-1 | TGCAGCGTTGAAGTAGGGGGCTCAGATACGCAGTATTTT | CSVEVGGSDTQYF
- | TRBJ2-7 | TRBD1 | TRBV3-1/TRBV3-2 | TGTGCCAGCAGCCACGGGGACAGGGTCTACGAGCAGTACTTC | CASSHGDRVYEQYF
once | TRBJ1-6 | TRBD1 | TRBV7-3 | TGTGCCAGCAGCCCTCAGGGGGACTCACCCCTCCACTTT | CASSPQGDSPLHF
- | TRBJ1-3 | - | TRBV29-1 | TGCAGCGTACTCGTGGGAGGGATCAACACCATATATTTT | CSVLVGGINTIYF
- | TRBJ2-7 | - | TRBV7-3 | TGTGCCAGCAGCTTATCGGGAAGGTCCTACGAGCAGTACTTC | CASSLSGRSYEQYF
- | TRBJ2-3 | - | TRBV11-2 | TGTGCCAGCACCCCTTGGACACTGGGCACAGATACGCAGTATTTT | CASTPWTLGTDTQYF
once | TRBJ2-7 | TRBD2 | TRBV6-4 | TGTGCCAGCAGTTTACTAGCGGGTGCCTACGAGCAGTACTTC | CASSLLAGAYEQYF
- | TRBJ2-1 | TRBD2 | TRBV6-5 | TGTGCCAGCAGTTACAACCCGGGACTAGCCAACAATGAGCAGTTCTTC | CASSYNPGLANNEQFF
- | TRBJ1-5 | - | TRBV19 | TGTGCCAGTAGTAATAGTCACAGCTATAGCAATCAGCCCCAGCATTTT | CASSNSHSYSNQPQHF